These 8 T cell receptor beta chains were sequenced from one sample in a study of T cell responses to AZD1222 COVID-19 vaccine. Produced via immunoSEQ multiplex PCR; TCRdb's table is partial and in-frame only. The sample lists 150,000 to 200,000 clones, approximately 94% seen once, with 7% to 9.5% in the top ten. The source was peripheral blood, collected on day 0 of AZD1222 vaccination. Receptors were obtained from an adult in good health.

The rearrangement links TRBV6-5 to TRBJ1-3, with 7 bases aligning to TRBD1. CDR1 is MNHEY, CDR2 SVGAGI, per germline. J gave up 0 bases and V 6 bases, and 5 bases lay outside the gene matches. This CDR3 is built from 15 residues. DNA for the CDR3: TGTGCCAGCAGGCCCACAGGGGACTCTGGAAACACCATATATTTT. Residues: CASRPTGDSGNTIYF.

The V call is TRBV9, the J call TRBJ1-1; 7 bases match TRBD1. Germline assignment: CDR1 SGDLS and CDR2 YYNGEE. The V and J ends lost 0 bases and 2 bases, in that order; junction bases with no gene match: 1. The CDR3 runs to 14 residues. CDR3 bases: TGTGCCAGCAGCGTAGGACAGGGCAACACTGAAGCTTTCTTT. This gives the protein CASSVGQGNTEAFF.

This chain connects TRBV24-1 to TRBJ2-3, with a tentative D call TRBD2 (7 bases). Germline loops: CDR1 KGHDR, CDR2 SFDVKD. This CDR3 is 19 amino acids long. V lost 11 bases to trimming and J lost 4 bases, with 33 bases between them. The CDR3 nucleotides are TGTGCCAGGAGGAGGCCTCTCGGTTGTTTAGGGGGGAGGGCAGATACGCAGTATTTT. Translated, it gives CARRRPLGCLGGRADTQYF.

The J gene is TRBJ2-1, the V gene TRBV5-1, with D tentatively TRBD1 (6 bases). Germline CDR1 and CDR2: SGHRS and YFSETQ. The CDR3 loop spans 15 amino acids. V was shortened by 0 bases and J by 6 bases, with 13 bases between the two germline ends. The CDR3 sequence: CASSLAAQGFNEQFF. CDR3 in DNA: TGCGCCAGCAGCTTGGCCGCACAGGGCTTCAATGAGCAGTTCTTC.

This chain connects TRBV9 to TRBJ1-2; D gene unclear. Germline values: CDR1 SGDLS, CDR2 YYNGEE. V gave up 4 bases and J gave up 0 bases, with 7 bases separating them. The CDR3 loop spans 13 amino acids. CDR3 DNA sequence: TGTGCCAGCAGCCCAGATCCTAACTATGGCTACACCTTC. It specifies CASSPDPNYGYTF.

This chain links TRBV30 with TRBJ2-1, with 10 bases identical to TRBD2. Trimming cost V 2 bases and J 6 bases; bases outside gene matches: 16. Germline loops: CDR1 GTSNPN, CDR2 SVGIG (reference sequence). The CDR3 is made up of 18 amino acids. This CDR3 is CAWSLYTPLAGSGNEQFF. CDR3 DNA sequence: TGTGCCTGGAGTCTATACACCCCACTAGCGGGATCGGGCAATGAGCAGTTCTTC. Drawing the rest from reference TRBV30 and TRBJ2-1, the complete variable domain is SQTIHQWPATLVQPVGSPLSLECTVEGTSNPNLYWYRQAAGRGLQLLFYSVGIGQISSEVPQNLSASRPQDRQFILSSKKLLLSDSGFYLCAWSLYTPLAGSGNEQFFGPGTRLTVL.

This sequence joins TRBV5-4 and TRBJ2-3; 8 positions agree with TRBD2. The CDR3 has 14 residues. Germline CDR1 is SGHNT and CDR2 is YYREEE (reference sequence). With V trimmed by 1 base and J by 11 bases, 9 bases remained unmatched. CDR3 DNA sequence: TGTGCCAGCAGCTTGTCGCGGGAGGTCACGCTGCAGTATTTT. This codes for CASSLSREVTLQYF.

The gene calls are TRBV11-2 and TRBJ1-2, with a weak D call TRBD1 (5 bases). Trimming took off 5 bases at V and 7 bases at J, with 23 bases between the two ends. The germline V gene encodes CDR1 SGHAT and CDR2 FQNNGV. CDR3 length: 16 residues. Here the CDR3 reads CASSTYRGTNSFGYTF. For the CDR3, the DNA is TGTGCCAGCAGCACCTATCGCGGGACTAACTCATTTGGCTACACCTTC.